This T cell receptor beta chain stems from a study of blood T cell repertoires in COVID-19. Study details: The United States, Italy and Spain supplied acute and convalescent COVID-19 samples.

This CDR3 is 17 amino acids long. Germline CDR1 is LGHNA and CDR2 is YSLEER. Unmatched junction bases numbered 9, after V lost 1 base and J lost 4 bases. Original analysis: From reference gene primer amplification, estimates of nucleated cell counts were derived. Assay used: immunoSEQ multiplex PCR; TCRdb lists only in-frame clones, some missing. From that table come the V and J calls and clone size; the DNA was used to work out D and trimming. The data hold approximately 230,000 clones, with roughly 79% observed a single time. The study recruited people aged 18 to 89 years across about 25 US areas. The receptor comes from a man aged 35 to 55 who had recovered from COVID-19. The V and J genes are TRBV4-3 and TRBJ1-4; TRBD1 aligns across 7 bases. The sample taken for sequencing was PBMCs or T cells enriched from blood (not recorded which). CDR3 protein: CASSQVAGRGFNEKLFF. CDR3 DNA sequence: TGCGCCAGCAGCCAAGTAGCAGGCAGGGGGTTTAATGAAAAACTGTTTTTT.